This is a list of T cell receptor beta chains from one sample in a study of blood T cell repertoires in COVID-19. Here immunoSEQ multiplex PCR was the method, and the copy in TCRdb shows in-frame clones only, minus some. Here the sample spans 250,000 or so clones, 80% to 85% being singletons. Material: peripheral blood. These receptors all stem from a woman aged 40 to 50 who had recovered from COVID-19. Both conserved end residues are part of each CDR3. The listing skips clone size in some rows; elsewhere it reads once, few, many or a size class.

V: TRBV5-1
length: 17
J: TRBJ2-1
size: -
CDR3: CASSSEDRSSFGNEQFF

V: TRBV6-6
length: 14
J: TRBJ1-1
size: -
CDR3: CASSYGRGDTEAFF

V: TRBV2
length: 14
J: TRBJ1-3
size: -
CDR3: CASSPIIGAHTIYF

V: TRBV19
length: 14
J: TRBJ1-6
size: few
CDR3: CASSGQGRVSPLHF

V: TRBV7-9
length: 18
J: TRBJ1-4
size: -
CDR3: CASSPWGQGPGTNEKLFF

V: TRBV2
length: 13
J: TRBJ1-5
size: few
CDR3: CASSPGGNQPQHF

V: TRBV5-1
length: 15
J: TRBJ2-6
size: -
CDR3: CASSLGGAGANVLTF

V: TRBV7-9
length: 16
J: TRBJ1-4
size: -
CDR3: CASSLEQTGYREKLFF

V: TRBV5-1
length: 15
J: TRBJ1-2
size: -
CDR3: CASSLRTAKDITPSF

V: TRBV2
length: 12
J: TRBJ1-4
size: -
CDR3: CASGREREKLFF

V: TRBV18
length: 13
J: TRBJ2-1
size: -
CDR3: CASSTGQYNEQFF

V: TRBV5-1
length: 13
J: TRBJ2-5
size: -
CDR3: CASSFRVQETQYF

V: TRBV2
length: 14
J: TRBJ2-1
size: -
CDR3: CASDGQGVYNEQFF

V: TRBV14
length: 14
J: TRBJ2-2
size: few
CDR3: CASSQAGRFGELFF

V: TRBV3-1/TRBV3-2
length: 16
J: TRBJ2-3
size: -
CDR3: CASSQVEGSLTDTQYF

V: TRBV6-5
length: 15
J: TRBJ1-1
size: -
CDR3: CASSPGQGADTEAFF

V: TRBV6-5
length: 14
J: TRBJ1-5
size: -
CDR3: CASRGHGSNQPQHF

V: TRBV7-2
length: 14
J: TRBJ1-4
size: -
CDR3: CASSYSGVNEKLFF

V: TRBV5-1
length: 17
J: TRBJ2-2
size: -
CDR3: CASSSGGQGPNTGELFF

V: TRBV11-3
length: 15
J: TRBJ2-7
size: -
CDR3: CASSQQGLGSYEQYF

V: TRBV5-5
length: 14
J: TRBJ1-5
size: few
CDR3: CASSLGPGNQPQHF

V: TRBV6-6
length: 14
J: TRBJ1-1
size: -
CDR3: CASRVSLVNTEAFF

V: TRBV2
length: 14
J: TRBJ2-7
size: -
CDR3: CASMRFGRGYEQYF

V: TRBV11-2
length: 14
J: TRBJ2-1
size: -
CDR3: CASSLRGAYGEQFF

V: TRBV9
length: 14
J: TRBJ2-1
size: -
CDR3: CASSGPGLAGYQFF

V: TRBV7-2
length: 14
J: TRBJ2-2
size: -
CDR3: CASSFTRRAGELFF

V: TRBV6-5
length: 12
J: TRBJ2-7
size: -
CDR3: CASDRGPLEQYF

V: TRBV24-1
length: 18
J: TRBJ1-2
size: -
CDR3: CATSDSPQGASVNYGYTF

V: TRBV3-1/TRBV3-2
length: 12
J: TRBJ2-1
size: -
CDR3: CASSQSDGGQFF

V: TRBV5-1
length: 14
J: TRBJ2-5
size: -
CDR3: CATGPGSGQETQYF

V: TRBV6-5
length: 14
J: TRBJ1-1
size: -
CDR3: CASSRQGANTEAFF

V: TRBV4-1
length: 17
J: TRBJ2-1
size: -
CDR3: CASSQESGGLTYNEQFF

V: TRBV5-1
length: 17
J: TRBJ2-7
size: -
CDR3: CASSSSTSGGILYEQYF

V: TRBV19
length: 14
J: TRBJ2-3
size: few
CDR3: CASSIGQAIDTQYF

V: TRBV12-3/TRBV12-4
length: 13
J: TRBJ1-5
size: -
CDR3: CASSRQGAQPQHF

V: TRBV25-1
length: 17
J: TRBJ1-6
size: -
CDR3: CASSEYFPSGPGSPLHF

V: TRBV7-9
length: 18
J: TRBJ1-5
size: -
CDR3: CASSLAMTGGDSNQPQHF

V: TRBV28
length: 15
J: TRBJ2-1
size: -
CDR3: CASSTPGLAYNEQFF

V: TRBV7-2
length: 14
J: TRBJ1-4
size: -
CDR3: CASSPGGPREKLFF

V: TRBV9
length: 15
J: TRBJ2-6
size: -
CDR3: CASSLSGAGANVLTF

V: TRBV6-5
length: 16
J: TRBJ1-3
size: -
CDR3: CASSYADTRPGNTIYF

V: TRBV6-5
length: 15
J: TRBJ2-7
size: -
CDR3: CASSSGTVAHYEQYF

V: TRBV6-5
length: 14
J: TRBJ1-5
size: -
CDR3: CASPGDGGNQPQHF